The T cell receptor beta chain described here comes from a study of T cells in localized non-small cell lung cancer. TCRdb's table, derived via immunoSEQ multiplex PCR, lists solely in-frame clones and lacks some. The sample shows around 50,000 clones, around 87% of them seen only once. On this clone itself: Antigen unknown.

Regarding the study as a whole: An association was observed between higher blood T cell density and longer overall survival. Uninvolved adjacent lung showed higher T cell clonality than tumor. Turning up in adjacent lung were a median around 58 of the top 100 tumor clones.

Source: PBMCs, taken before any cancer treatment. The sequence derives from a female donor with stage II lung adenocarcinoma.

The CDR3 nucleotides are TGTGCCAGCGGGACAGGGGGCACAGATACGCAGTATTTT. This gives the protein CASGTGGTDTQYF. The V and J genes are TRBV2 and TRBJ2-3, with TRBD1 matching over 10 bases. V dropped 8 bases and J dropped 1; count of bases not matched to a gene: 0. Germline V gene lookup returns CDR1 SNHLY and CDR2 FYNNEI. The CDR3 totals 13 residues.